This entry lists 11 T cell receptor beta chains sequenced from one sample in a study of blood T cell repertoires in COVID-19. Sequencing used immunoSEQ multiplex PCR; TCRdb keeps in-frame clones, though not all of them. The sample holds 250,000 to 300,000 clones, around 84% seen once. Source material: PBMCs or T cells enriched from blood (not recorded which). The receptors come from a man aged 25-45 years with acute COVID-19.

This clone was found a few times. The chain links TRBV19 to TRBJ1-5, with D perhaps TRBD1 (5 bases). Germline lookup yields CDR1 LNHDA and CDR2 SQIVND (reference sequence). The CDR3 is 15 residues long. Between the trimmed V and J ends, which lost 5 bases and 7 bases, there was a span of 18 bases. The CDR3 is CASSRPGGGRQPQHF. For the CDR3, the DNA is TGTGCCAGTAGTCGACCCGGGGGGGGACGACAGCCCCAGCATTTT.

CDR3: CASSFPPGGSYNSPLHF. The CDR3 DNA sequence: TGTGCCAGCAGTTTCCCCCCGGGAGGCTCCTATAATTCACCCCTCCACTTT. The chain links TRBV28 to TRBJ1-6, with D unresolved. This CDR3 has 17 amino acids. CDR1 is MDHEN, CDR2 SYDVKM, per germline. Trimming took 3 bases from V and 0 from J, leaving 12 bases between them.

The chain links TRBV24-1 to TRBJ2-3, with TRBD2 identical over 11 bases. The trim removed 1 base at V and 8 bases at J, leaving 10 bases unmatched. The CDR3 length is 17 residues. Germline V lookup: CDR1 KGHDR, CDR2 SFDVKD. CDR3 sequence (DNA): TGTGCCACCAGTGATTTATCTGGGACTAGCGGTGGGGGTACGCAGTATTTT. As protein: CATSDLSGTSGGGTQYF.

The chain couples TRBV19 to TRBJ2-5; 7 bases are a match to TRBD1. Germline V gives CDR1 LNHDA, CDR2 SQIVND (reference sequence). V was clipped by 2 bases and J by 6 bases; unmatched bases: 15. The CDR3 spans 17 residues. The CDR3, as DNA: TGTGCCAGTAGTATACACACAGGGGTGGTTGGGAAAAAGACCCAGTACTTC. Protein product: CASSIHTGVVGKKTQYF.

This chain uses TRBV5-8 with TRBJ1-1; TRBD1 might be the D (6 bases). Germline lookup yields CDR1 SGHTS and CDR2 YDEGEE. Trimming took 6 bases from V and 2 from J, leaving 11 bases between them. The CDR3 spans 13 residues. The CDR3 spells CASKLGQNTEAFF. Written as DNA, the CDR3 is TGTGCCAGCAAGTTGGGACAAAACACTGAAGCTTTCTTT.

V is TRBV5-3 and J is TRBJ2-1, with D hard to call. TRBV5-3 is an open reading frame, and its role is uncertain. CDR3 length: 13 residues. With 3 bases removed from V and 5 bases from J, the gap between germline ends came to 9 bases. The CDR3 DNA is TGTGCCAGAAGCTGGCCCAGGAACAATGAGCAGTTCTTC. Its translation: CARSWPRNNEQFF.

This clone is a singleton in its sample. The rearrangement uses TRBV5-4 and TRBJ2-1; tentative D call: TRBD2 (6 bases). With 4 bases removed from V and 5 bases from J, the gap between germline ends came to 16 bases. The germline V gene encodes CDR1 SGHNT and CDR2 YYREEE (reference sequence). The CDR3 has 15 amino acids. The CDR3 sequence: CASSKTRGADNEQFF. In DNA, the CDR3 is TGTGCCAGCAGCAAGACTAGAGGGGCTGACAATGAGCAGTTCTTC.

CDR3 region: CASSLGGIEQFF. The DNA of the CDR3 is TGTGCCAGCAGCTTGGGCGGGATTGAGCAGTTCTTC. This chain connects TRBV5-6 to TRBJ2-1, with D possibly TRBD2 on 6 matching bases. V lost 0 bases to trimming and J lost 9 bases, with 7 bases between them. The length of the CDR3 is 12 residues. Per the germline V gene, CDR1 is SGHDT and CDR2 is YYEEEE. Combining the CDR3 with reference TRBV5-6 and TRBJ2-1 gives the whole variable domain DAGVTQSPTHLIKTRGQQVTLRCSPKSGHDTVSWYQQALGQGPQFIFQYYEEEERQRGNFPDRFSGHQFPNYSSELNVNALLLGDSALYLCASSLGGIEQFFGPGTRLTVL.

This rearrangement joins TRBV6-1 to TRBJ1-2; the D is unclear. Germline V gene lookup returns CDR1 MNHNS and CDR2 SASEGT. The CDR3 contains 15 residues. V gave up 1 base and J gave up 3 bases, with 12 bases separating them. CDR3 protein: CASSEGLGRDYGYTF. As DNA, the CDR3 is TGTGCCAGCAGTGAAGGACTGGGGAGGGACTATGGCTACACCTTC.

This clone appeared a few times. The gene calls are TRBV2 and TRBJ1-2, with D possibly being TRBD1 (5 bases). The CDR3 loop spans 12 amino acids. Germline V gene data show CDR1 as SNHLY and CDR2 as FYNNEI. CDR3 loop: CASRGAGYGYTF. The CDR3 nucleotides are TGTGCTAGCCGCGGGGCAGGCTATGGCTACACCTTC. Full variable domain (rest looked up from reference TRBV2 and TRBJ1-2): EPEVTQTPSHQVTQMGQEVILRCVPISNHLYFYWYRQILGQKVEFLVSFYNNEISEKSEIFDDQFSVERPDGSNFTLKIRSTKLEDSAMYFCASRGAGYGYTFGSGTRLTVV.

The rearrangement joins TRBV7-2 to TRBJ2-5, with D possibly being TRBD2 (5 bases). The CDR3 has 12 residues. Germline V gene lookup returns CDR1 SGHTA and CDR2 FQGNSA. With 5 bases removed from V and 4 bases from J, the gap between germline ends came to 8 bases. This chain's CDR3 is CASSPRGETQYF. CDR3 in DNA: TGTGCCAGCAGCCCCCGGGGAGAGACCCAGTACTTC. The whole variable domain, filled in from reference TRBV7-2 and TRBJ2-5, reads GAGVSQSPSNKVTEKGKDVELRCDPISGHTALYWYRQSLGQGLEFLIYFQGNSAPDKSGLPSDRFSAERTGGSVSTLTIQRTQQEDSAVYLCASSPRGETQYFGPGTRLLVL.